Listed below are T cell receptor beta chains from one sample, sequenced in a study of shared clonotypes between healthy human individuals. TCRdb's table, derived via immunoSEQ multiplex PCR, lists solely in-frame clones and lacks some. The sample contains about 2.1 million clones, 80% to 95% of which appear only once. Sample: naive CD8+ T cells from PBMCs. The receptors shown here come from a man between 18 and 35 years old in good health. Some clones in this sample may be carry-over from other donors' samples. Each CDR3 is given with its conserved first and last residue. Fields, in order: clone size, D gene, J gene, V gene, CDR3 DNA, CDR3 protein. D genes are given only for firm matches. Clone size, where shown, is once, few, many, or a class for clones that have expanded.

NA | NA | TRBJ2-7 | TRBV2 | TGTGCCAGCCGACTACAGGGATCTCCCTACGAGCAGTACTTC | CASRLQGSPYEQYF
NA | TRBD1 | TRBJ2-7 | TRBV5-1 | TGCGCCAGCAGCTTGGTTCTAATAAGGGACAGCCCCTACGAGCAGTACTTC | CASSLVLIRDSPYEQYF
NA | NA | TRBJ2-7 | TRBV11-2 | TGTGCCAGCAGCTTGGGCCTCTACGAGCAGTACTTC | CASSLGLYEQYF
NA | TRBD2 | TRBJ2-1 | TRBV27 | TGTGCCAGCAGTTTAAGGACTATGGCGGGAGTTGCTGAGCAGTTCTTC | CASSLRTMAGVAEQFF
NA | TRBD2 | TRBJ2-1 | TRBV4-1 | TGCGCCAGCAGCCAAGGAGCGGGGAAGGGTTATGAGCAGTTCTTC | CASSQGAGKGYEQFF
NA | NA | TRBJ2-3 | TRBV27 | TGTGCCAGCAGACCGGTAATCCGCACAGATACGCAGTATTTT | CASRPVIRTDTQYF
NA | TRBD1 | TRBJ2-5 | TRBV11-2 | TGTGCCAGCAGCACCCAGACAGGGATTGGGGAGACCCAGTACTTC | CASSTQTGIGETQYF
once | NA | TRBJ1-5 | TRBV6-5 | TGTGCCAGCAGTTACTCAAGTAATAGCAATCAGCCCCAGCATTTT | CASSYSSNSNQPQHF
NA | NA | TRBJ2-1 | TRBV6-5 | TGTGCCAGCAGCGCCGGACTGTTGAATGAGCAGTTCTTC | CASSAGLLNEQFF
NA | TRBD1 | TRBJ2-7 | TRBV29-1 | TGCAGCGTGGGGGGGACAGGGGTCGGCTACGAGCAGTACTTC | CSVGGTGVGYEQYF
NA | NA | TRBJ2-3 | TRBV7-2 | TGTGCCAGCAGCTTAGAAGGGCTAGCGAGACGCACAGATACGCAGTATTTT | CASSLEGLARRTDTQYF
NA | TRBD2 | TRBJ2-7 | TRBV6-6 | TGTGCCAGCAGTTACTCTAGCGGGATTTACGAGCAGTACTTC | CASSYSSGIYEQYF
NA | TRBD2 | TRBJ2-1 | TRBV6-6 | TGTGCCAGCAGTTACAAACTAGCGGGAGAGCGTAATGAGCAGTTCTTC | CASSYKLAGERNEQFF
NA | NA | TRBJ2-1 | TRBV9 | TGTGCCAGCAGCTCAAGTCTCGCTGAGCAGTTCTTC | CASSSSLAEQFF
once | NA | TRBJ2-3 | TRBV27 | TGTGCCAGCAGTTTTAGTGAAGGCACAGATACGCAGTATTTT | CASSFSEGTDTQYF
NA | TRBD1 | TRBJ1-2 | TRBV9 | TGTGCCAGCAGCGGTGAGGGGACAGGCTATGGTCACTATGGCTACACCTTC | CASSGEGTGYGHYGYTF
NA | NA | TRBJ2-5 | TRBV28 | TGTGCCAGCAGCCCCCCCCCGGATGCATGGCGGGGAGAGACCCAGTACTTC | CASSPPPDAWRGETQYF
few | NA | TRBJ1-4 | TRBV9 | TGTGCCAGCAGCCTAGAGGGTAATGAAAAACTGTTTTTT | CASSLEGNEKLFF
NA | NA | TRBJ2-7 | TRBV29-1 | TGCAGCGTTGTTGATCCCGCCTACGAGCAGTACTTC | CSVVDPAYEQYF
NA | TRBD1 | TRBJ2-7 | TRBV7-8 | TGTGCCAGCAGCTTAGGCAGGGGGCAGGCGTACGAGCAGTACTTC | CASSLGRGQAYEQYF
NA | TRBD2 | TRBJ2-7 | TRBV27 | TGTGCCAGCAGTTTCCTAGCGGGAGGGCCTTACGAGCAGTACTTC | CASSFLAGGPYEQYF
NA | NA | TRBJ1-1 | TRBV7-9 | TGTGCCAGCAGCTTAGTGGAGGGGAGGGACACTGAAGCTTTCTTT | CASSLVEGRDTEAFF
NA | TRBD2 | TRBJ2-1 | TRBV2 | TGTGCCAGCAGTGGGGTCCAGCTAGCGGGAGTACGGCATGAGCAGTTCTTC | CASSGVQLAGVRHEQFF
NA | NA | TRBJ1-5 | TRBV5-8 | TGTGCCAGCAGTACGTGGAATCAGCCCCAGCATTTT | CASSTWNQPQHF
NA | NA | TRBJ2-7 | TRBV7-9 | TGTGCCAGCACCAACCCCGCCGGCTACGAGCAGTACTTC | CASTNPAGYEQYF
NA | TRBD1 | TRBJ2-2 | TRBV7-8 | TGTGCCAGCAGCTTAGGGTCAGGGGGCACCGGGGAGCTGTTTTTT | CASSLGSGGTGELFF
NA | TRBD2 | TRBJ2-5 | TRBV9 | TGTGCCAGCAGCGTAGCGGCTAGCGGGAGTGGAGAGACCCAGTACTTC | CASSVAASGSGETQYF
few | TRBD1 | TRBJ1-1 | TRBV9 | TGTGCCAGCAGCCAGACAGGGAGTACTGAAGCTTTCTTT | CASSQTGSTEAFF
NA | NA | TRBJ2-1 | TRBV5-1 | TGCGCCAGCAGCAAGACAGGTATGGGGGGCGATGAGCAGTTCTTC | CASSKTGMGGDEQFF
NA | TRBD1 | TRBJ2-2 | TRBV10-1 | TGCGCCAGCAGTGAGGGGACAGCGAACACCGGGGAGCTGTTTTTT | CASSEGTANTGELFF
NA | NA | TRBJ1-1 | TRBV6-5 | TGTGCCAGCAGTTACTCGGGTGGGAGTTTGACTGAAGCTTTCTTT | CASSYSGGSLTEAFF
NA | NA | TRBJ1-5 | TRBV19 | TGTGCCAGTAGTATACAGGGGTCGATTCAGCCCCAGCATTTT | CASSIQGSIQPQHF
NA | NA | TRBJ2-7 | TRBV28 | TGTGCCAGCAGTTCACCGGGACCCAGGTTTCCCTCCTACGAGCAGTACTTC | CASSSPGPRFPSYEQYF
NA | NA | TRBJ2-1 | TRBV19 | TGTGCCAGTAGTTTCCCAGAGGTCGATGAGCAGTTCTTC | CASSFPEVDEQFF
NA | NA | TRBJ2-3 | TRBV9 | TGTGCCAGCAGCGTAGAAGGAGTTGGCACAGATACGCAGTATTTT | CASSVEGVGTDTQYF
once | NA | TRBJ2-4 | TRBV28 | TGTGCCAGCAGTCATTCGACAGAGTCGGTCCAAAACATTCAGTACTTC | CASSHSTESVQNIQYF
once | TRBD1 | TRBJ2-7 | TRBV10-3 | TGTGCCACCGGACAGGGATACGAGCAGTACTTC | CATGQGYEQYF
once | TRBD2 | TRBJ2-1 | TRBV6-1 | TGTGCCAGCGGTGGACTAGCGGGACCCTACAATGAGCAGTTCTTC | CASGGLAGPYNEQFF
once | NA | TRBJ2-1 | TRBV4-1 | TGCGCCAGCAGCCAGTCGCCGGCGACCTACAATGAGCAGTTCTTC | CASSQSPATYNEQFF
NA | NA | TRBJ2-7 | TRBV30 | TGTGCCTGGAGCCGACTAACTACGATCTACGAGCAGTACTTC | CAWSRLTTIYEQYF
NA | NA | TRBJ2-2 | TRBV4-1 | TGCGCCAGCAGCCAAGGGTTCGTAGGTAACACCGGGGAGCTGTTTTTT | CASSQGFVGNTGELFF
NA | TRBD2 | TRBJ2-3 | TRBV7-9 | TGTGCCAGCAGCCCGGGACTAGCGGGATGGGATACGCAGTATTTT | CASSPGLAGWDTQYF
NA | TRBD2 | TRBJ2-1 | TRBV9 | TGTGCCAGCAGCAGGATCGGACTAGGGCTCTATGAGCAGTTCTTC | CASSRIGLGLYEQFF
NA | TRBD1 | TRBJ1-1 | TRBV27 | TGTGCCAGCAGTTTCCGGGACAGGGGGACTGAAGCTTTCTTT | CASSFRDRGTEAFF
NA | TRBD1 | TRBJ1-2 | TRBV28 | TGTGCCAGCAGTTTAGGGGACAGCTTCTATGGCTACACCTTC | CASSLGDSFYGYTF
NA | TRBD1 | TRBJ2-7 | TRBV7-7 | TGTGCCAGCAGCTTAGGGCAGGGGGCCCACGAGCAGTACTTC | CASSLGQGAHEQYF